This T cell receptor beta chain comes out of a study of tumor-infiltrating lymphocytes in primary liver carcinoma. Regarding this clonotype: The antigen remains undetermined.

The length of the CDR3 is 14 residues. Trimming left V 3 bases short and J 4 bases short, with 12 bases between. The researchers produced TCR beta cDNA from approximately 540 ng total RNA with a constant-region primer. It was through three nested multiplex PCR rounds of slightly modified ARM-PCR that TCR beta libraries arose. The opening two PCR rounds, about 10 cycles each, paired TRBV1-TRBV30 forward primers with a C-beta reverse primer. TCRdb processed the multiplex PCR reads anew with MiXCR; each CDR3 protein has one entry. The sample has 90,000 to 140,000 distinct CDR3 sequences; 80% to 85% are singletons. Study-wide points: Tumors carried a top-250-clone fraction significantly exceeding that of blood (p = 0.039).

DNA and RNA were both co-extracted from approximately 22-30 mg of bulk tissue that had not been sorted. Resecting the tumor surgically was how the patients' primary liver carcinoma was treated. This receptor was identified in a man aged 35-49 years with primary liver carcinoma and hepatitis B virus infection. Sequencing was carried out using liver tumor tissue from sampling region 3. The subset here: tumor region T3, left-lateral pole. The chain employs TRBV12-3 or TRBV12-4 and TRBJ1-1; D may be TRBD1 (5 bases). Here the CDR3 reads CASSLVDGGTEAFF. In DNA form, the CDR3 reads TGTGCCAGCAGTTTGGTGGATGGGGGCACTGAAGCTTTCTTT.